These 8 T cell receptor beta chains originate from one sample sequenced in a study of shared clonotypes between healthy human individuals. Profiling relied on immunoSEQ multiplex PCR, and the TCRdb table lists in-frame clones only, not all of them. The sample includes about 1 million clones, approximately 68% of them seen just once. Sample: memory CD4+ T cells sorted from blood. This sample's subset: CD45RA-negative fraction. Receptor source: a young man in good health.

DNA of the CDR3: TGTGCCAGCAGACGCGGGACTAGCGGGAGAGTAGACTACGAGCAGTACTTC. Amino acids: CASRRGTSGRVDYEQYF. The chain couples TRBV13 to TRBJ2-7; 14 positions match TRBD2. Germline loops: CDR1 PRHDT, CDR2 FYEKMQ (reference sequence). V was pared by 6 bases and J by 3 bases, with 10 bases of the junction left unmatched. The CDR3 contains 17 residues. The full variable domain, rest sourced from reference TRBV13 and TRBJ2-7, is AAGVIQSPRHLIKEKRETATLKCYPIPRHDTVYWYQQGPGQDPQFLISFYEKMQSDKGSIPDRFSAQQFSDYHSELNMSSLELGDSALYFCASRRGTSGRVDYEQYFGPGTRLTVT.

With respect to this clone: This CDR3 is also generated by other DNA sequences in the sample. The chain has TRBV7-2 and TRBJ1-3; 8 bases are a match to TRBD1. Germline lookup yields CDR1 SGHTA and CDR2 FQGNSA. J gave up 2 bases and V 0 bases, and 3 bases lay outside the gene matches. This CDR3 has 16 amino acids. CDR3 nucleotides: TGTGCCAGCAGCTTAGCTGGACAGGGCACTGGAAACACCATATATTTT. Protein sequence: CASSLAGQGTGNTIYF.

The chain uses TRBV28 and TRBJ1-2; TRBD1 matches 9 bases. The germline V gene encodes CDR1 MDHEN and CDR2 SYDVKM. This CDR3 has 12 amino acids. CDR3 DNA sequence: TGTGCTTGGGGACAGGGAATGTATGGCTACACCTTC. It specifies CAWGQGMYGYTF.

This rearrangement joins TRBV9 to TRBJ1-4, with 10 positions matching TRBD1. The length of the CDR3 is 15 residues. Trimming removed 4 bases from V and 6 bases from J; junction bases left unmatched: 6. Germline CDR1 SGDLS, CDR2 YYNGEE. CDR3 region: CASSRRQGADEKLFF. The CDR3 bases are TGTGCCAGCAGCCGGAGACAGGGGGCGGATGAAAAACTGTTTTTT.

CDR3 in DNA: TGTGCCTGGACTCTACAGGGGGTGAGCACAGATACGCAGTATTTT. It encodes CAWTLQGVSTDTQYF. The V gene is TRBV30, the J gene TRBJ2-3; 8 bases line up with TRBD1. The CDR3 covers 15 residues. The germline gives CDR1 GTSNPN, CDR2 SVGIG (reference sequence). Losses at the gene ends were 4 bases for V and 0 bases for J; bases not matched to a gene: 6.

This chain joins TRBV4-3 and TRBJ1-1; D is ambiguous. Per the germline V gene, CDR1 is LGHNA and CDR2 is YSLEER. CDR3 length: 15 amino acids. The V and J ends lost 4 bases and 0 bases respectively, with 12 bases between them. The CDR3 region is CASSPSQQLNTEAFF. CDR3 nucleotides: TGCGCCAGCAGCCCTTCACAGCAGCTGAACACTGAAGCTTTCTTT.

This clone came up many times. The V and J genes are TRBV6-1 and TRBJ1-5, with D unclear. Germline V gene sequence: CDR1 MNHNS, CDR2 SASEGT. The V and J ends lost 4 bases and 0 bases respectively, with 7 bases between them. The CDR3 loop spans 14 amino acids. In DNA form, the CDR3 reads TGTGCCAGCAGTGCGGGCCCTAGCAATCAGCCCCAGCATTTT. Its translation is CASSAGPSNQPQHF.

This chain uses TRBV11-2 with TRBJ2-7; TRBD2 matches 7 bases. Germline assignment: CDR1 SGHAT and CDR2 FQNNGV. The CDR3 has 12 amino acids. J lost 6 bases, V lost 4 bases, and 3 bases had no gene match. The CDR3 nucleotides read TGTGCCAGCAGCTACAGGACTAGCGAGCAGTACTTC. It yields the protein CASSYRTSEQYF.